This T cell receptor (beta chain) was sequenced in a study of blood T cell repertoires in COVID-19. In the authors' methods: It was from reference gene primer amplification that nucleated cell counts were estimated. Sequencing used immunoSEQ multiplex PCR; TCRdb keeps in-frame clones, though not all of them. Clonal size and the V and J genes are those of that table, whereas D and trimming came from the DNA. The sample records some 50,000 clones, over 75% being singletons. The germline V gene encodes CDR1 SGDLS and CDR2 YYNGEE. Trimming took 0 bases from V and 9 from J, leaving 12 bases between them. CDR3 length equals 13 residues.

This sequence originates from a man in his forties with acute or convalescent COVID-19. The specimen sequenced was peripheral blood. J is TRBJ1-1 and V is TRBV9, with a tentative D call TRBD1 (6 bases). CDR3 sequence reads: CASSVAPGHQAFF. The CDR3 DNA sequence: TGTGCCAGCAGCGTAGCTCCGGGACATCAAGCTTTCTTT.